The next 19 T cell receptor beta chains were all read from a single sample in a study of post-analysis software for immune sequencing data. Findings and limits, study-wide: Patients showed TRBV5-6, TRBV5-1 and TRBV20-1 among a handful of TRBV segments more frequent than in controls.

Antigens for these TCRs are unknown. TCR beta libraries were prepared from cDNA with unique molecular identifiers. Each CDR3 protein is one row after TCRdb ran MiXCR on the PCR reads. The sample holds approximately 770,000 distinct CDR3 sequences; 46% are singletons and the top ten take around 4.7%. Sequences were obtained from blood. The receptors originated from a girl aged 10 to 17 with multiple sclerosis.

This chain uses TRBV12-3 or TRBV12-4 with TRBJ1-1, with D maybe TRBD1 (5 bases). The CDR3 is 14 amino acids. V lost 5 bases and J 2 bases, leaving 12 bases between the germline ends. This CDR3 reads CASSPMGGNTEAFF. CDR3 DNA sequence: TGTGCCAGCAGTCCGATGGGGGGAAACACTGAAGCTTTCTTT.

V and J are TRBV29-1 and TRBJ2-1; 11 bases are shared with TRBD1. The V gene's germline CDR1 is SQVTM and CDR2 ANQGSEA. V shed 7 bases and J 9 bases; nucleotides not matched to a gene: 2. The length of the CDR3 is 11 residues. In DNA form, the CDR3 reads TGCAGCGGGGACAGGGGGGCTGAGCAGTTCTTC. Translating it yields CSGDRGAEQFF.

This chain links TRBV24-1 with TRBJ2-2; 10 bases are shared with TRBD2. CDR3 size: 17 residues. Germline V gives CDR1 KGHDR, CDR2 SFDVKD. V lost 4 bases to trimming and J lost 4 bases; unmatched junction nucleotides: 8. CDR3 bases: TGTGCCACCAGTGACCCCCGACTAGCGGGCCGCACCGGGGAGCTGTTTTTT. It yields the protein CATSDPRLAGRTGELFF.

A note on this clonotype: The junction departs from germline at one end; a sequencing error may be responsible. CDR3 region: CASRDGNWYNGQFF. CDR3 DNA: TGTGCCAGCCGGGACGGAAACTGGTACAATGGGCAGTTCTTC. V usage is TRBV25-1 and J usage is TRBJ2-1; D is perhaps TRBD1 or TRBD2 (5 bases each). Germline CDR1 reads MGHDK; CDR2 reads SYGVNS. The CDR3 extends over 14 amino acids. Full variable domain (outside the CDR3, taken from reference TRBV25-1 and TRBJ2-1): EADIYQTPRYLVIGTGKKITLECSQTMGHDKMYWYQQDPGMELHLIHYSYGVNSTEKGDLSSESTVSRIRTEHFPLTLESARPSHTSQYLCASRDGNWYNGQFFGPGTRLTVL.

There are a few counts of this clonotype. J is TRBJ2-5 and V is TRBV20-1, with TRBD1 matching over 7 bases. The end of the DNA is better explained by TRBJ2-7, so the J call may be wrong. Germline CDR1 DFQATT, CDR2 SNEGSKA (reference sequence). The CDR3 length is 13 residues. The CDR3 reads CSAVDRDPGEQYF. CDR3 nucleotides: TGCAGTGCCGTCGACAGGGACCCTGGCGAGCAGTACTTC.

Written as DNA, the CDR3 is TGTGCCAGCAGCTCGGATACGGGACGGCACTACGAGCAGTACTTC. It encodes CASSSDTGRHYEQYF. The J gene is TRBJ2-7, the V gene TRBV7-9, with D tentatively TRBD1 or TRBD2 (5 bases each). Germline V gene sequence: CDR1 SEHNR, CDR2 FQNEAQ (reference sequence). The CDR3 extends over 15 amino acids. The V end lost 4 bases, the J end lost 3 bases, and 16 bases lay between the germline ends.

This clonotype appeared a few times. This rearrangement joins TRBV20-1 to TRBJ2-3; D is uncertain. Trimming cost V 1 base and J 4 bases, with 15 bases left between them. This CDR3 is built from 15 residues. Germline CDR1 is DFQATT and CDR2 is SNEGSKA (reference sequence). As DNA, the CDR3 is TGCAGTGCTAGAGTTGGCACCCGAGGTGCAGATACGCAGTATTTT. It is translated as CSARVGTRGADTQYF.

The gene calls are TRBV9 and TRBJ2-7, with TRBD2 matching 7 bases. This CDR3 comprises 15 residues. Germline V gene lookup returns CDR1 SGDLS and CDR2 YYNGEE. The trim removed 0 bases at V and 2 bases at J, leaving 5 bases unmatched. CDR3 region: CASSVASGLTYEQYF. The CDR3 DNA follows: TGTGCCAGCAGCGTAGCTAGCGGACTTACCTACGAGCAGTACTTC.

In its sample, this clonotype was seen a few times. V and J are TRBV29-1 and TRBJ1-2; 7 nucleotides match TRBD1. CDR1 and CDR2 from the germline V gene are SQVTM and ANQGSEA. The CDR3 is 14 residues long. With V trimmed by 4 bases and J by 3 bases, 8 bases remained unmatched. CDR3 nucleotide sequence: TGCAGCGTTGCCTCTGGGACAGACTACTATGGCTACACCTTC. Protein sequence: CSVASGTDYYGYTF. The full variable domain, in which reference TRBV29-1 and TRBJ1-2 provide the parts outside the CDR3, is SAVISQKPSRDICQRGTSLTIQCQVDSQVTMMFWYRQQPGQSLTLIATANQGSEATYESGFVIDKFPISRPNLTFSTLTVSNMSPEDSSIYLCSVASGTDYYGYTFGSGTRLTVV.

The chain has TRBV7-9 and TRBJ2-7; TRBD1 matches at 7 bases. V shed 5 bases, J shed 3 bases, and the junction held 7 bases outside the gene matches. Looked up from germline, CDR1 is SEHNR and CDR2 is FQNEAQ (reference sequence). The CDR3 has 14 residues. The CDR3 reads CASSDQGELYEQYF. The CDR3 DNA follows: TGTGCCAGCAGCGATCAGGGGGAACTCTACGAGCAGTACTTC.

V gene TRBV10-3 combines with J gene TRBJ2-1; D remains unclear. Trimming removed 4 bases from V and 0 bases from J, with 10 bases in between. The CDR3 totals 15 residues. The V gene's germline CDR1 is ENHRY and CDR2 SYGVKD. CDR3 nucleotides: TGTGCCATCAGTGTCCTCCCGAGCTCCTACAATGAGCAGTTCTTC. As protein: CAISVLPSSYNEQFF.

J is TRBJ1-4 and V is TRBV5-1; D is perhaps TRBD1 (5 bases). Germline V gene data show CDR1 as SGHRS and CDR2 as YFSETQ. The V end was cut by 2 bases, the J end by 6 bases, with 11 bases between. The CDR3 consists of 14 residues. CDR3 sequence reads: CASSFEGRDEKLFF. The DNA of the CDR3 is TGCGCCAGCAGCTTCGAAGGCAGGGATGAAAAACTGTTTTTT.

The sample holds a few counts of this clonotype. The CDR3 reads CASSLGTGIHYEQYF. In nucleotides, the CDR3 is TGTGCCAGCAGCTTAGGAACAGGGATTCACTACGAGCAGTACTTC. The chain recombines TRBV7-9 with TRBJ2-7; weak D call: TRBD1 (6 bases). The CDR3 is 15 amino acids. V dropped 1 base and J dropped 3 bases, with 13 bases sitting between them. The germline V gene encodes CDR1 SEHNR and CDR2 FQNEAQ (reference sequence). Using reference TRBV7-9 and TRBJ2-7 for the parts outside the CDR3, the full variable domain is DTGVSQNPRHKITKRGQNVTFRCDPISEHNRLYWYRQTLGQGPEFLTYFQNEAQLEKSRLLSDRFSAERPKGSFSTLEIQRTEQGDSAMYLCASSLGTGIHYEQYFGPGTRLTVT.

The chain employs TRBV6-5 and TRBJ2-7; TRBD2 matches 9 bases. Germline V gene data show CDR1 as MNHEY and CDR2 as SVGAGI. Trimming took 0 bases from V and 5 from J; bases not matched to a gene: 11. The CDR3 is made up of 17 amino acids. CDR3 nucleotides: TGTGCCAGCAGTTACTCGGGGGCCGGACTAGCGATGGACGAGCAGTACTTC. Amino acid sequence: CASSYSGAGLAMDEQYF.

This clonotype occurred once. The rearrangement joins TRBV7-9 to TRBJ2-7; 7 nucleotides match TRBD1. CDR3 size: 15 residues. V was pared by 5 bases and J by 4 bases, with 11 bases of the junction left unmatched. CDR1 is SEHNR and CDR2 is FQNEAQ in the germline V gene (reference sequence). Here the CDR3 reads CASSDPGQARYEQYF. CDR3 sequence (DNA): TGTGCCAGCAGCGATCCCGGACAGGCACGGTACGAGCAGTACTTC.

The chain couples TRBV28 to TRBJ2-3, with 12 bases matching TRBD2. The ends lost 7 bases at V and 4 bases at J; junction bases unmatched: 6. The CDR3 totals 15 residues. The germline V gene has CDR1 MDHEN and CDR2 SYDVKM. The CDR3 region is CASTLAGGPSDTQYF. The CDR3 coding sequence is TGTGCCAGCACCCTAGCGGGAGGGCCCTCAGATACGCAGTATTTT.

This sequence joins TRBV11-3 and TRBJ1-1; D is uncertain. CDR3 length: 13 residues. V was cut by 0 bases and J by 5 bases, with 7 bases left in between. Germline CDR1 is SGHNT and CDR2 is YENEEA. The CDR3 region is CASSLDLVTEAFF. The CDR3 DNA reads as TGTGCCAGCAGCTTAGATCTGGTGACTGAAGCTTTCTTT.

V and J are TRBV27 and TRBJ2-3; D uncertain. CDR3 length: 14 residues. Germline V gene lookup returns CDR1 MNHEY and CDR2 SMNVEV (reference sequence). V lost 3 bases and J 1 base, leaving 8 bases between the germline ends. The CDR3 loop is CASSFIRGTDTQYF. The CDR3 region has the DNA TGTGCCAGCAGTTTTATCCGGGGCACAGATACGCAGTATTTT.

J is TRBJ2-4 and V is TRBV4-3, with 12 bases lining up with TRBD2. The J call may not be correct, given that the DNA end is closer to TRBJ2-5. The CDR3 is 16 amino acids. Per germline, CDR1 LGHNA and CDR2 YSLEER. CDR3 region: CASSQRTSGAEETQYF. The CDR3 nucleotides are TGCGCCAGCAGCCAACGGACTAGCGGGGCAGAAGAGACCCAGTACTTC.